This is a list of T cell receptor beta chains from one sample in a study of control samples from healthy donors and cancer patients. Sequenced by immunoSEQ multiplex PCR; TCRdb stores in-frame clones only, minus some. The table lists 150,000 to 200,000 clones, approximately 92% of them singletons. Sequenced sample: blood. The source is a middle-aged woman in good health. Both conserved end residues are part of each CDR3. A D gene is named only where the DNA matches it firmly. The size of a clone is reported for some rows only, either as once, few or many, or as a class for expanded clones.

>TRBJ2-2|-|TRBV7-6|-
CASSLAREGTGELFF
TGTGCCAGCAGCTTAGCTAGAGAGGGCACCGGGGAGCTGTTTTTT
>TRBJ2-7|once|TRBV20-1|TRBD2
CSASTAGVYEQYF
TGCAGTGCTAGTACAGCGGGGGTTTACGAGCAGTACTTC
>TRBJ1-1|-|TRBV5-1|-
CASLYGTEAFF
TGCGCCAGCTTGTATGGGACTGAAGCTTTCTTT
>TRBJ1-2|-|TRBV5-6|-
CASRPGGNYGYTF
TGTGCCAGCAGGCCGGGGGGCAACTATGGCTACACCTTC
>TRBJ1-2|-|TRBV5-6|-
CASSSHIGYTF
TGTGCCAGCAGCTCACACATAGGCTACACCTTC
>TRBJ1-5|-|TRBV6-1|-
CASSEWAGYSNQPQHF
TGTGCCAGCAGTGAATGGGCAGGGTATAGCAATCAGCCCCAGCATTTT
>TRBJ1-1|-|TRBV7-3|-
CASSWETNTEAFF
TGTGCCAGCAGCTGGGAGACGAACACTGAAGCTTTCTTT
>TRBJ2-1|-|TRBV11-2|TRBD1
CASSSDRVNEQFF
TGTGCCAGCAGCTCGGACAGGGTCAATGAGCAGTTCTTC
>TRBJ2-2|-|TRBV4-2|-
CASSQVGGGSGTGELFF
TGTGCCAGCAGCCAAGTCGGCGGGGGCTCGGGCACCGGGGAGCTGTTTTTT
>TRBJ2-6|-|TRBV18|-
CASSPLGGSGANVLTF
TGTGCCAGCTCACCCCTAGGAGGATCCGGGGCCAACGTCCTGACTTTC
>TRBJ1-1|-|TRBV6-1|-
CASSDPSRRTEAFF
TGTGCCAGCAGTGACCCGTCCCGTCGCACTGAAGCTTTCTTT
>TRBJ1-2|-|TRBV27|-
CASSSTGIPWGYTF
TGTGCCAGCAGTTCCACGGGCATCCCCTGGGGCTACACCTTC
>TRBJ2-3|-|TRBV5-1|TRBD1
CASSLATGADTQYF
TGCGCCAGCAGCTTGGCGACAGGGGCAGATACGCAGTATTTT
>TRBJ2-7|-|TRBV14|-
CASSHGASRRGLSYEQYF
TGTGCCAGCAGCCACGGAGCCAGCCGTCGAGGCCTCTCCTACGAGCAGTACTTC
>TRBJ1-2|-|TRBV7-2|-
CASSLRLIPTSHDGYTF
TGTGCCAGCAGCTTACGGCTTATCCCTACTTCACACGATGGCTACACCTTC
>TRBJ2-5|once|TRBV19|TRBD2
CASSSISGTSIKTQYF
TGTGCCAGTAGTTCGATTTCCGGGACTAGCATTAAGACCCAGTACTTC
>TRBJ2-7|once|TRBV4-1|TRBD1
CASSPGQGLYEQYF
TGCGCCAGCAGCCCGGGACAGGGTCTCTACGAGCAGTACTTC
>TRBJ1-3|-|TRBV5-5|-
CASSVGRRALIYF
TGTGCCAGCAGCGTCGGGCGTCGTGCCCTCATATATTTT
>TRBJ1-1|-|TRBV6-5|-
CASRQGSNTEAFF
TGTGCCAGCAGGCAGGGGTCTAACACTGAAGCTTTCTTT
>TRBJ1-1|-|TRBV25-1|-
CASSEWGATEAFF
TGTGCCAGCAGTGAATGGGGGGCCACTGAAGCTTTCTTT